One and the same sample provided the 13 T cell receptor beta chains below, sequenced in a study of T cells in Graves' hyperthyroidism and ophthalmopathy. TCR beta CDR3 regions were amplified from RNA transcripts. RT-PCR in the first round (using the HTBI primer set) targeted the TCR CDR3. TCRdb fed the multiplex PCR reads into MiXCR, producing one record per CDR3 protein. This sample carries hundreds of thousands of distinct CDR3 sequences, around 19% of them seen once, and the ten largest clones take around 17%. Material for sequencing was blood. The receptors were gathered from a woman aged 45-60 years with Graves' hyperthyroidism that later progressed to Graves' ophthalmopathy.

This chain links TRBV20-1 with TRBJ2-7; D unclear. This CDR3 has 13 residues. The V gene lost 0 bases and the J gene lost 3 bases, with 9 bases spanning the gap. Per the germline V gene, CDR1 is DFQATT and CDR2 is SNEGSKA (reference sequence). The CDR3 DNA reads TGCAGTGCTAGAGAGGGCAGGTTCTACGAGCAGTACTTC. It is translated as CSAREGRFYEQYF.

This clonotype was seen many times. Here the CDR3 reads CASNPPGPRSGELFF. The CDR3 DNA reads as TGTGCCAGCAATCCACCGGGCCCTCGGTCCGGGGAGCTGTTTTTT. The genes are TRBV12-3 or TRBV12-4 and TRBJ2-2; D unresolved. The CDR3 is 15 amino acids. Trimming took off 7 bases at V and 6 bases at J, with 18 bases between the two ends.

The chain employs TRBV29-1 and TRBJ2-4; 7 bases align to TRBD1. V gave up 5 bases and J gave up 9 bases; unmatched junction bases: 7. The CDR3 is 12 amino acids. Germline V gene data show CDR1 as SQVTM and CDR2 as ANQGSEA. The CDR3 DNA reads TGCAGCGTTCGACTGACAGGGACCATTCAGTACTTC. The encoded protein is CSVRLTGTIQYF.

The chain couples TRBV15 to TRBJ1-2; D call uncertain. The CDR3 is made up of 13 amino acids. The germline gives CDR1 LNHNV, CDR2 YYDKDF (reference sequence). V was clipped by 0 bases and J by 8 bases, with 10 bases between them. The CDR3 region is CATSRDRGYGYTF. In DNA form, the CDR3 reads TGTGCCACCAGCAGAGACAGAGGTTACGGCTACACCTTC.

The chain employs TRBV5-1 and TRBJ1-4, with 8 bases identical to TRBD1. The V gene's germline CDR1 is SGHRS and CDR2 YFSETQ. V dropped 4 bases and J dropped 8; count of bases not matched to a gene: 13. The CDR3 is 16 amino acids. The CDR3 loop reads CASSPAWTGRNEKLFF. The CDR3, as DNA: TGCGCCAGCAGCCCGGCATGGACAGGGCGGAACGAAAAACTGTTTTTT.

The CDR3 here is CASSHTGKGWDYGYTF. In DNA, the CDR3 is TGTGCCAGCAGCCACACGGGCAAGGGATGGGACTATGGCTACACCTTC. The V and J genes are TRBV5-4 and TRBJ1-2; the D is unclear. The CDR3 loop spans 16 amino acids. V shed 4 bases and J shed 3 bases, with 19 bases lying between them. Germline lookup yields CDR1 SGHNT and CDR2 YYREEE (reference sequence).

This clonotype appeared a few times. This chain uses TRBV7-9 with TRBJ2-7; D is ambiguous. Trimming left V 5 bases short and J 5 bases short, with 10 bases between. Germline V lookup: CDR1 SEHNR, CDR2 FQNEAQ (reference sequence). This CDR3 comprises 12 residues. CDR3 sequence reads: CASSPGPHEQYF. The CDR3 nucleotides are TGTGCCAGCAGCCCCGGACCCCACGAGCAGTACTTC.

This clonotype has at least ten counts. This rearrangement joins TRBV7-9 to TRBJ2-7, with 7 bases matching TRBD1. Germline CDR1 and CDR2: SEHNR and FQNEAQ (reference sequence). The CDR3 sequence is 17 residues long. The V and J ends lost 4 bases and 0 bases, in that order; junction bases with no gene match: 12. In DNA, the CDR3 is TGTGCCAGCAGCTCCATCCCTCAGGGGGACCACTCCTACGAGCAGTACTTC. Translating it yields CASSSIPQGDHSYEQYF.

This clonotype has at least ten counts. The CDR3 here is CAWSLTGRRTEAFF. The DNA of the CDR3 is TGTGCCTGGAGTCTTACAGGAAGGCGGACTGAAGCTTTCTTT. The J gene is TRBJ1-1, the V gene TRBV30; maybe TRBD1 (5 bases). V was shortened by 2 bases and J by 5 bases, with 15 bases between the two germline ends. The CDR3 contains 14 residues. Germline V lookup: CDR1 GTSNPN, CDR2 SVGIG (reference sequence). Together with reference TRBV30 and TRBJ1-1, the CDR3 gives the full variable domain: SQTIHQWPATLVQPVGSPLSLECTVEGTSNPNLYWYRQAAGRGLQLLFYSVGIGQISSEVPQNLSASRPQDRQFILSSKKLLLSDSGFYLCAWSLTGRRTEAFFGQGTRLTVV.

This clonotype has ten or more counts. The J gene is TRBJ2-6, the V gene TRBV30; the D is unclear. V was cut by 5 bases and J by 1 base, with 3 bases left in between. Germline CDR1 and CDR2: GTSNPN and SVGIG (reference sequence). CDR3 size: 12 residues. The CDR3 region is CAWDSGANVLTF. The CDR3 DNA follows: TGTGCCTGGGATTCTGGGGCCAACGTCCTGACTTTC.

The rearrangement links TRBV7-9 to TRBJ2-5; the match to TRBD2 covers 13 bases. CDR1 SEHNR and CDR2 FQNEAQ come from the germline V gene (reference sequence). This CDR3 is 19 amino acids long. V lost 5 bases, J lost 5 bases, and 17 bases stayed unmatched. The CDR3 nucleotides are TGTGCCAGCAGCCCCCCCTTGACTAGCGGGGGGAGGAGGAGGGAGACCCAGTACTTC. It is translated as CASSPPLTSGGRRRETQYF.

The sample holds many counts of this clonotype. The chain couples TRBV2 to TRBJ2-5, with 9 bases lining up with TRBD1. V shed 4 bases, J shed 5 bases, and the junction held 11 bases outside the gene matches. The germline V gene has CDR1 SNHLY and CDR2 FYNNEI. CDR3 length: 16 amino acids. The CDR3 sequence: CASSAGIGTGLETQYF. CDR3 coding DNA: TGTGCCAGCAGTGCTGGCATTGGGACAGGGCTTGAGACCCAGTACTTC.

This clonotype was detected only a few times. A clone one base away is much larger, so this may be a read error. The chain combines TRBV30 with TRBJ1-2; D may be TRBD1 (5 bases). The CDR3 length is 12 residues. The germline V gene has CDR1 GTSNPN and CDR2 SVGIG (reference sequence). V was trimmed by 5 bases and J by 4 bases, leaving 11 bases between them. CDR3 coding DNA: TGTGCCTGGGCTACGGGGGTCTATGGCTACACCTTC. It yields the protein CAWATGVYGYTF.